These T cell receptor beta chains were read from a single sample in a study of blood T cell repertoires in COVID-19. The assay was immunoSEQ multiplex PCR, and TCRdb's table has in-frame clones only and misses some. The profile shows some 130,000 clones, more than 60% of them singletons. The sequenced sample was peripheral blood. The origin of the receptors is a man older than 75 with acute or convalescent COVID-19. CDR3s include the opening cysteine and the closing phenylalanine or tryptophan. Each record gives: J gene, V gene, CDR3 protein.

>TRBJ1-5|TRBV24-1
CATSDRTGGDQPQHF
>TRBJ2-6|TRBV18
CASSPTGVGANVLTF
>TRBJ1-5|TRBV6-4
CARTGPLNQPQHF
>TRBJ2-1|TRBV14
CASSLDRGNEQFF
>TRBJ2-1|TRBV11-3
CASSSRAGTNEQFF
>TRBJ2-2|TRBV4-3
CASSQDSDLGGELFF
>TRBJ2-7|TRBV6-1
CASSGDRTGGPYEQYF
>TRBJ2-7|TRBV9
CASSAGLAASYEQYF
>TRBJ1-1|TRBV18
CASSPQGGGAIAEAFF
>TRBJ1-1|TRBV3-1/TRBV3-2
CASSRLGRRVTEAFF
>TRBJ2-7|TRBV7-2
CASSLGQGAYEQYF
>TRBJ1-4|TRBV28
CASSSWTGGSEKLFF
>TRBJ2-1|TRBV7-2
CASSLETHSNEQFF
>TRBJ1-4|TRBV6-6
CASRDRDRVREKLFF
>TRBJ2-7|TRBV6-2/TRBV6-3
CASSWPGQGAYEQYF
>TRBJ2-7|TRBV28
CASSPPGTGGAYEQYF
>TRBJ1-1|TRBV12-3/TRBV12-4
CASSFRPREAFF
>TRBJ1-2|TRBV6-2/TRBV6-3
CASSYLRTGTYGYTF
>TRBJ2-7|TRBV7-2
CASSSNTGYDEQYF
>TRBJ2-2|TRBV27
CASSFNRVRNTGELFF
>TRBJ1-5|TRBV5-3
CARSLGQGDREKGASNQPQHF
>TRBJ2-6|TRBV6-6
CASSRTGGASGANVLTF
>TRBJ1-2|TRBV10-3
CAISEGGRSNYGYTF
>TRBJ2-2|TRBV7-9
CASSLQATGELFF
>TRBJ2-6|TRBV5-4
CASSPDGGTSGANVLTF
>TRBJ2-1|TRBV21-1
CASSKRRGGEQFF
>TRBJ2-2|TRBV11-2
CASSLSGAGELFF
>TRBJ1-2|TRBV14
CASSQAIGQGAGGYTF
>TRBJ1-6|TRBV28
CASSPPVGGGSPLHF
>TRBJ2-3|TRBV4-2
CASSQDRDTQYF
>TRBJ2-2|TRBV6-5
CAVRRGPGELFF
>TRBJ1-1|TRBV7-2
CASSFLGGLNTEAFF
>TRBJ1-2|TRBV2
CASRPAGQAFSSNYGYTF
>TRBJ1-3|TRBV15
CATGQEDRGNTIYF
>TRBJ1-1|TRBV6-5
CASRPSGTVTEAFF
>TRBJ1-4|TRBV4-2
CASSQALRDATNEKLFF
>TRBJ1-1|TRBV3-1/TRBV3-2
CASSPGTEGTEAFF
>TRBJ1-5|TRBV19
CASSIRQYNQPQHF
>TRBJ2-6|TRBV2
CASSETGYSGANVLTF
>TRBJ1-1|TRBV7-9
CASSPGQGAEAFF
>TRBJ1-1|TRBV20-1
CRASNTEAFF
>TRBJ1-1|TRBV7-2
CASSPFSGDTEAFF
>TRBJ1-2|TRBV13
CASSLGRGDYGYTF
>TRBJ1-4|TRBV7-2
CASSFRQGHEKLFF